The entry below describes one TCR beta chain. This clonotype came up a few times. Its antigen remains undetermined. Per-base qualities were not stored, and no clone one base away is much larger. Moderately to severely active disease, a Clinical Activity Score of at least 3, a NOSPECS grade of at least 4, and a duration under 3 months were present in ophthalmopathy patients. The study excluded patients with uncontrolled infections, other autoimmune diseases, pregnancy or lactation. Diagnoses were based on clinical symptoms, serum thyroxine and TRAb, thyroid ultrasound and orbital computed tomography. PBMCs were separated from 8 to 10 ml of fresh peripheral blood using Ficoll-Paque density gradient centrifugation. Total RNA was extracted using Trizol reagent, and RNA quality was assessed on an Agilent 2100 Bioanalyzer. The data belong to a study of T cells in Graves' hyperthyroidism and ophthalmopathy (dated by TCRdb to the late 2010s). For context, the study as a whole: Peripheral blood samples were taken at initial diagnosis, before any treatment was given. To identify TCR V-J signatures that set the groups apart, the researchers used a discovery cohort of 100 patients, made up of 43 with Graves' ophthalmopathy and about 59 with stable Graves' hyperthyroidism. Whether ophthalmopathy could be predicted prospectively was tested in an independent validation cohort made up of roughly 19 hyperthyroidism patients plus 17 patients who later progressed to ophthalmopathy. The approximately 95 discovery patients were divided at random into training and test sets in a 7:3 ratio. In six Graves' hyperthyroidism patients, the study also compared T-cell repertoires from thyroid tissue with T-cell repertoires from blood. Once sampling was done, hyperthyroidism patients were given methimazole at a starting dose of 30 mg daily, whereas ophthalmopathy patients were given high-dose intravenous methylprednisolone. The paper reports TCR Vbeta CDR3 sequencing of more than 120 peripheral blood samples: some 41 ophthalmopathy, around 80 hyperthyroidism and approximately 17 progressor patients.

Amplification of TCR beta CDR3 regions was carried out from RNA transcripts. For the first round of RT-PCR on the TCR CDR3, the HTBI primer set was used together with the Qiagen OneStep RT-PCR kit. The libraries were constructed in a second round of multiplex PCR and then size-selected and purified. Paired-end sequencing of the libraries was performed with 100 bp reads on an Illumina HiSeq2000. Per the original workflow: SOAPnuke was used to process the raw data, with reads discarded if the reads contained adapters or uncalled bases, had a mean Phred below 15, or lacked an exact constant-primer or identifier match. COPE v1.2.5 was used to merge high-quality paired reads, and clonotypes were defined as unique nucleotide sequences. MiTCR v1.1 was used to align clonotypes to the IMGT TRBV, TRBD and TRBJ reference segments. Only V-J combinations with frequency above 0.0001, covering approximately 99% of repertoires, were analysed. A TCS score was defined as the ratio of F50 (clonal expansion) to E x V (chaos), with BLOSUM62-based TCRdist applied between CDR3 peptides within each V-J. Welch's t-statistics and random forest reduced around 520 V-J features to 13, which were used in a naive Bayes classifier (R e1071). TCRdb handled the public reads itself, with Q25 trimming in fastp and clone calling in MiXCR, and kept productive beta chains. A single entry per CDR3 protein holds the most common genes and DNA from its merged rows. V and J calls and clone size were set by TCRdb, not the authors. Present in this sample are about 640,000 distinct CDR3 sequences, less than 25% of which were seen just once. The top ten clones comprise more than 30% of the sample.

CDR1 SNHLY and CDR2 FYNNEI are derived from the germline V gene. There are 14 amino acids in the CDR3, from cysteine to phenylalanine inclusive. Only the CDR3 part of the read is kept: 42 bases, read in frame from the first base. The trim is 3 bases for V and 6 bases for J, with a gap of 15 bases between the germline ends. What the authors observed across the whole study: A model built on a 13 V-J signature distinguished ophthalmopathy from stable hyperthyroidism, reaching around 90% sensitivity and about 81% specificity in cross-validation and 80%/75% in testing. In validation, progression to ophthalmopathy was predicted by the model with around 71% sensitivity and 72.22% specificity, a median of roughly six months before onset. Most expanded thyroid clonotypes (frequency above 0.001) were also detected in blood, a finding suggesting that blood repertoires may reflect thyroid immune responses. No statistical method was used to set the sample size in advance, and investigators knew the group allocation.

The receptor comes from a man under 40 with Graves' ophthalmopathy. Source material: blood. This sequence uses TRBV2 and TRBJ2-7; the D gene is perhaps TRBD2, from 6 matching bases. The CDR3 protein is CASSEVTSLLEQYF. The nucleotides are TGTGCCAGCAGTGAGGTTACTAGCCTACTCGAGCAGTACTTC.